The rows below give T cell receptor beta chains drawn from one sample of a study of cytomegalovirus exposure and HLA in healthy donors. The method was immunoSEQ multiplex PCR; TCRdb's version includes in-frame clones alone and lacks a portion of them. The sample shows 95,000 to 150,000 clones, 70% to 85% of them seen only once. Sequencing was carried out using PBMCs. The receptors come from a human donor in good health. The CDR3 runs from the conserved cysteine through the conserved F or W. Fields, in order: D gene, J gene, clone size, V gene, CDR3 DNA, CDR3 protein. D genes are given only for firm matches. Clone size is stated in some rows and not others, as once, few, many or a class when expanded.

.,TRBJ2-7,.,TRBV28,TGTGCCAGCAGTTTCCGGGGAGCACCGAAATACTCCTACGAGCAGTACTTC,CASSFRGAPKYSYEQYF
.,TRBJ2-3,.,TRBV6-4,TGTGCCAGCAGCAAGCAAGGAGGAGGGACAGATACGCAGTATTTT,CASSKQGGGTDTQYF
.,TRBJ2-5,.,TRBV5-6,TGTGCCAGCAGCTTGGACGCATCAGGGTTGGTACACGAGACCCAGTACTTC,CASSLDASGLVHETQYF
.,TRBJ2-1,.,TRBV18,TGTGCCAGCTCACCACGTAACGCGGGGAGCAATGAGCAGTTCTTC,CASSPRNAGSNEQFF
.,TRBJ1-2,.,TRBV5-1,TGCGCCAGCAGCTTGGATGCCGGGATTGAGGGCTACACCTTC,CASSLDAGIEGYTF
TRBD2,TRBJ2-5,.,TRBV18,TGTGCCAGCTCACCACCGGCCGGGAGGGCCGGAGAGACCCAGTACTTC,CASSPPAGRAGETQYF
.,TRBJ1-1,.,TRBV19,TGTGCCAGTAGTAGTAAGGTGGGACAAATAGGAGCTTTCTTT,CASSSKVGQIGAFF
TRBD1,TRBJ2-4,.,TRBV10-3,TGTGCCATCAGTGAGTGGGGGACAGATTCCAAAAACATTCAGTACTTC,CAISEWGTDSKNIQYF
.,TRBJ2-5,few,TRBV6-1,TGTGCCAGCAGTGAAATATGGAGGGGGCTGCAAGGAGAGACCCAGTACTTC,CASSEIWRGLQGETQYF
.,TRBJ2-2,.,TRBV7-2,TGTGCCAGCAGCTTGGGGGGAGACACCGGGGAGCTGTTTTTT,CASSLGGDTGELFF
TRBD1,TRBJ2-2,.,TRBV10-3,TGTGCCATCAGCGGGACAGAAAACACCGGGGAGCTGTTTTTT,CAISGTENTGELFF
.,TRBJ1-1,.,TRBV6-1,TGTGCCAGCCCCGGGAACACTGAAGCTTTCTTT,CASPGNTEAFF
.,TRBJ1-5,once,TRBV7-6,TGTGCCAGCAGCTTAGTAGGGGGGGACAACCCCTGGAGTCAGCCCCAGCATTTT,CASSLVGGDNPWSQPQHF
TRBD2,TRBJ2-5,.,TRBV5-8,TGTGCCAGCAGCTTGGGTCTAGCGGGCATCCAAGAGACCCAGTACTTC,CASSLGLAGIQETQYF
TRBD2,TRBJ2-1,.,TRBV19,TGTGCCAGTAGTATGGGGGAGGGCCGCTACAATGAGCAGTTCTTC,CASSMGEGRYNEQFF
TRBD1,TRBJ1-6,.,TRBV27,TGTGCCAGCAGTGACGGACAGGGGAAGAATTCACCCCTCCACTTT,CASSDGQGKNSPLHF
.,TRBJ2-7,.,TRBV7-2,TGTGCCAGCAGCCTCCCCCCCTCGGTAGCGGACTTTAACTACGAGCAGTACTTC,CASSLPPSVADFNYEQYF
.,TRBJ1-6,.,TRBV7-9,TGTGCCACCACCCGCGGGGATTCACCCCTCCACTTT,CATTRGDSPLHF
TRBD2,TRBJ2-7,.,TRBV11-2,TGTGCCAGCAGCCCCCCTAGCGGGAGCTCCTACGAGCAGTACTTC,CASSPPSGSSYEQYF